This T cell receptor (beta chain) came from a study of blood T cells in healthy people across ages. This clonotype was recorded at least ten times. Its specificity is not known. This CDR3 has 13 residues. The trim removed 1 base at V and 14 bases at J, leaving 6 bases unmatched. Germline CDR1 and CDR2: SGHTA and FQGNSA. Sample-barcoded 5' priming and a J-beta primer mix drove a second PCR of roughly 7 to 11 cycles. TCRdb processed the 5' RACE reads anew with MiXCR; each CDR3 protein has one entry. Of just under 900,000 distinct CDR3 sequences in the sample, under 35% were seen once. General study results and limits: One million T cells yielded diversity estimates that were considered underestimates.

Samples each had at least 5 micrograms of total RNA extracted. The receptor comes from a woman aged 80 or older in good health. The sequencing input was blood. The chain couples TRBV7-2 to TRBJ2-1; 9 bases fit TRBD2. The DNA of the CDR3 is TGTGCCAGCAGCTTAGGTCCAGCGGGGGGAAAGTTCTTC. Protein sequence: CASSLGPAGGKFF.